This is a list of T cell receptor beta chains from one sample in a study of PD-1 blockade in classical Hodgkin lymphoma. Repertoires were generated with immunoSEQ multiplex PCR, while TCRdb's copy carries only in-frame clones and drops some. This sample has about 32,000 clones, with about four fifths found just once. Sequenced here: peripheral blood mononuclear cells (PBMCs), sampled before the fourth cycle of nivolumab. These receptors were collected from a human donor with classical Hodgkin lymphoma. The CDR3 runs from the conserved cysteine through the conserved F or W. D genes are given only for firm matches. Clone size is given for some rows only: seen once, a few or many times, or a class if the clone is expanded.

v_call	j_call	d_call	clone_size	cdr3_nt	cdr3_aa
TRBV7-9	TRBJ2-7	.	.	TGTGCCAGCAGCTCACTAAAGGCGTCAGGAATATACTACGAGCAGTACTTC	CASSSLKASGIYYEQYF
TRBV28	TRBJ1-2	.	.	TGTGCCAGCAGATACTATGGCTACACCTTC	CASRYYGYTF
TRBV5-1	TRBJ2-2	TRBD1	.	TGCGCCAGCAGCACCCGGACAGGCAACACCGGGGAGCTGTTTTTT	CASSTRTGNTGELFF
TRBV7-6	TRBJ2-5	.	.	TGTGCCAGCAGCTTAGCGCTTGGACATAGGGTCAAAGAGACCCAGTACTTC	CASSLALGHRVKETQYF
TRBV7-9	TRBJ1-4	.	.	TGTGCCAGCAGCTTAGCTGCCGCTGAAAAACTGTTTTTT	CASSLAAAEKLFF
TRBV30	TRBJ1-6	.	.	TGTGCCTGGAGTGTCACCCCCGAGGGTTCACCCCTCCACTTT	CAWSVTPEGSPLHF
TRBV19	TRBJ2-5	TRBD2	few	TGTGCCAGTAGTCGTCAATTAGCGGGAATGGAAGAGACCCAGTACTTC	CASSRQLAGMEETQYF
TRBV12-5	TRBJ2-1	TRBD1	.	TGTGCTAGTGCCCGACAGGGGGCTACCTACAATGAGCAGTTCTTC	CASARQGATYNEQFF
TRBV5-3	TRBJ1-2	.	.	TGTGCCAGCAGCGGAGGGGGTAGCTATGGCTACACCTTC	CASSGGGSYGYTF
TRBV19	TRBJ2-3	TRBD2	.	TGTGCCAGTAGTATACTAGCGGGAGCTCGGGATACGCAGTATTTT	CASSILAGARDTQYF
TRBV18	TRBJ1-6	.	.	TGTGCCAGCTCACCCCGGGGACCGAATTCTCTGAGCTCCTATAATTCACCCCTCCACTTT	CASSPRGPNSLSSYNSPLHF
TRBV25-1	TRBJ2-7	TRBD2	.	TGTGCCAGCAGTGAGGCTAGCGGGAGTCCCTACGAGCAGTACTTC	CASSEASGSPYEQYF
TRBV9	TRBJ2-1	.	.	TGTGCCAGCAGCGGCGAGGGCTCTGGTGATGAGCAGTTCTTC	CASSGEGSGDEQFF
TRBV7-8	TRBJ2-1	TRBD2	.	TGTGCCAGCAGCCCGGGACTAGCGGGGATGAATGAGCAGTTCTTC	CASSPGLAGMNEQFF
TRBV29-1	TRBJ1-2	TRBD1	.	TGCAGCGTCAGCCCCGAAGGGACAGTGCGGGGCTACACCTTC	CSVSPEGTVRGYTF
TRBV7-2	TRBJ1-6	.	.	TGTGCCAGCAGTTCCGCAACCAGTTATAATTCACCCCTCCACTTT	CASSSATSYNSPLHF
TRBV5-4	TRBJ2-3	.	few	TGTGCCAGCAGCTTGAGCGGACACCGCACAGATACGCAGTATTTT	CASSLSGHRTDTQYF
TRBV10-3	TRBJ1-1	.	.	TGTGCCATCAGTGAGTCACAGGGTTGGACTGAAGCTTTCTTT	CAISESQGWTEAFF
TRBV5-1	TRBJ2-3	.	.	TGCGCCAGCAGCTTGGGTTCGGGCATATTCACAGATACGCAGTATTTT	CASSLGSGIFTDTQYF
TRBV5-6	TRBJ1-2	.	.	TGTGCCAGCAGCTTGGTGGGATATGGCTACACCTTC	CASSLVGYGYTF
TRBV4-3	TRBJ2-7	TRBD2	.	TGCGCCAGCAGCCCGTATGGATATAGCGGGAGTTTGTACGAGCAGTACTTC	CASSPYGYSGSLYEQYF
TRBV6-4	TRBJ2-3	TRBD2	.	TGTGCCAGCAGTGACTCTAGCGGGGGGGCAGATACGCAGTATTTT	CASSDSSGGADTQYF
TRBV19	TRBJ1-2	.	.	TGTGCCAGTAGGGTAGGGACCCTAACTGGCTACACCTTC	CASRVGTLTGYTF
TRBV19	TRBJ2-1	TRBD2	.	TGTGCCAGTAGGACTAGCGGGGGGGCGGACAATGAGCAGTTCTTC	CASRTSGGADNEQFF
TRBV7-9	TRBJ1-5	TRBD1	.	TGTGCCAGCAGCCCGTACGACAGGGGTAGCAATCAGCCCCAGCATTTT	CASSPYDRGSNQPQHF
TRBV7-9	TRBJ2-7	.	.	TGTGCCAGCAGCTTACCGGGGTGGCGTACCTACGAGCAGTACTTC	CASSLPGWRTYEQYF
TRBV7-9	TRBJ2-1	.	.	TGTGCCAGCAGCCTTGAAGGGGCGTTCGATGAGCAGTTCTTC	CASSLEGAFDEQFF
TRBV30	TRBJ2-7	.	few	TGTGCCTGGAGCCCCGACAACTACGAGCAGTACTTC	CAWSPDNYEQYF
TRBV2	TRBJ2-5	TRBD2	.	TGTGCCAGCAGTGAAGCGAGACTAGCGGGAACCCAGTACTTC	CASSEARLAGTQYF
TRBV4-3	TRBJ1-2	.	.	TGCGCCAGCAGCTCTCGCCCGGGACGGAGCTATGGCTACACCTTC	CASSSRPGRSYGYTF
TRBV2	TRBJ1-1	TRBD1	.	TGTGCCAGTTATCAACTGGACAGGGATGGGACTGAAGCTTTCTTT	CASYQLDRDGTEAFF
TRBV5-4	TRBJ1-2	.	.	TGTGCCAGCAGCTTTAAGAGGGACGGCTACACCTTC	CASSFKRDGYTF
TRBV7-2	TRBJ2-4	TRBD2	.	TGTGCCAGCAGCGCCAATCGGGGGGACATTCAGTACTTC	CASSANRGDIQYF
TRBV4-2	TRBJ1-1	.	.	TGTGCCAGCAGCTTACAATCGAGAAACACTGAAGCTTTCTTT	CASSLQSRNTEAFF
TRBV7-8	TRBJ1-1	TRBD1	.	TGTGCCAGCAGCCGGCAGGGGGCCCAGGCTTTCTTT	CASSRQGAQAFF
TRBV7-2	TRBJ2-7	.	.	TGTGCCAGCAGCCTAGAGAGGTACACTCACGAGCAGTACTTC	CASSLERYTHEQYF
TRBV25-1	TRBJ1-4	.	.	TGTGCCAGCAGTCCCCAGGGCAGGGGCCGGAACGAAAAACTGTTTTTT	CASSPQGRGRNEKLFF
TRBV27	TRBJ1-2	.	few	TGTGCCAGCAGTAAGCGACATTACTATGGCTACACCTTC	CASSKRHYYGYTF
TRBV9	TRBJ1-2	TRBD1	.	TGTGCCAGCAGCGTAGCTGCGGGACAGGACTATGGCTACACCTTC	CASSVAAGQDYGYTF
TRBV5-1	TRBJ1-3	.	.	TGCGCCAGCAGCTCATCGGGCGGACACTCTGGAAACACCATATATTTT	CASSSSGGHSGNTIYF
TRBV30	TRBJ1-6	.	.	TGTGCCTGGGACCTAGCTAATTCACCCCTCCACTTT	CAWDLANSPLHF